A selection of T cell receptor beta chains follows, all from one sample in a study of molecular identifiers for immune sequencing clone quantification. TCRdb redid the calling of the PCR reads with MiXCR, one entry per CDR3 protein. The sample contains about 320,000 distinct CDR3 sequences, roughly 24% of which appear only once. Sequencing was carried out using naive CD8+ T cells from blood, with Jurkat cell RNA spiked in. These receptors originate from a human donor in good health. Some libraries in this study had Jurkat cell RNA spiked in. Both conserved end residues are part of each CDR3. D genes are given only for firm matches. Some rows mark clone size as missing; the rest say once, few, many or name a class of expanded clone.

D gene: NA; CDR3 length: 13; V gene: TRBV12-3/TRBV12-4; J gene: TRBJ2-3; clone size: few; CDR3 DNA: TGTGCCAGCAGTTTAGTCCGTCAGGATACGCAGTATTTT; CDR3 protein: CASSLVRQDTQYF
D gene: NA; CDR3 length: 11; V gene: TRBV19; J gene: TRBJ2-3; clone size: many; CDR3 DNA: TGTGCCAGTCAATACACAGATACGCAGTATTTT; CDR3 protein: CASQYTDTQYF
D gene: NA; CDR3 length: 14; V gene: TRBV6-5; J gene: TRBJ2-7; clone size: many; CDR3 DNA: TGTGCCAGCAGTTACTCGCCAGGGCCGGGCGAGCAGTACTTC; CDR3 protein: CASSYSPGPGEQYF
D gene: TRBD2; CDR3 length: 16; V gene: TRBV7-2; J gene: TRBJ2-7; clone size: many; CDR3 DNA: TGTGCCAGCAGCTTGAGTAGCGGGGGTTCAGCCTACGAGCAGTACTTC; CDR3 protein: CASSLSSGGSAYEQYF
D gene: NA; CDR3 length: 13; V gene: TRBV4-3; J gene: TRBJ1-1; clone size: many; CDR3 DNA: TGCGCCAGCAGCCCATGGTCGAACACTGAAGCTTTCTTT; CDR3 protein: CASSPWSNTEAFF
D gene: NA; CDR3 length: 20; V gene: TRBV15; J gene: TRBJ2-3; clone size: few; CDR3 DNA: TGTGCCACCAGCAGAGATGATTCGCGGTTTATAGGTTTGTCCACAGATACGCAGTATTTT; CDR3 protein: CATSRDDSRFIGLSTDTQYF
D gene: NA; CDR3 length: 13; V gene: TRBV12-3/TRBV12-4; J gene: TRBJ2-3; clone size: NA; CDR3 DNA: TGTGCCAGCAGTTTATTCAAATCGGATACGCAGTATTTT; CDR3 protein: CASSLFKSDTQYF
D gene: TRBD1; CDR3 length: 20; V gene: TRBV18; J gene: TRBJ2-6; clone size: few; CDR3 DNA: TGTGCCAGCTCACCATCGTATTCGGGACAGGGGTCTGACGGGGCCAACGTCCTGACTTTC; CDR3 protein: CASSPSYSGQGSDGANVLTF
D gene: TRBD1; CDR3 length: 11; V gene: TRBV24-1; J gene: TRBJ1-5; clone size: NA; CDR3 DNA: TGTCCCACCAGTGATACAGGGGTTCTTCATTTT; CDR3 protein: CPTSDTGVLHF
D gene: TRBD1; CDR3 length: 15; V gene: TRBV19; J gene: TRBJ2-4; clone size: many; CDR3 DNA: TGTGCCAGTAGCCTGGACAGGGGCGGTTGGAACATTCAGTACTTC; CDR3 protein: CASSLDRGGWNIQYF
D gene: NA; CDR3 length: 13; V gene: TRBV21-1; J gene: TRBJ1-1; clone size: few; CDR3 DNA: TGTGCCAGCAGCAAAGCTGGACAGGGAGGGGCTTTCTTT; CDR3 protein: CASSKAGQGGAFF
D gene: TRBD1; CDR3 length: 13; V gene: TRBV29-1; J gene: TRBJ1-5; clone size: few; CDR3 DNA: TGCAGCGTTGCTACAGGGGGCGGTCAGCCCCAGCATTTT; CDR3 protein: CSVATGGGQPQHF
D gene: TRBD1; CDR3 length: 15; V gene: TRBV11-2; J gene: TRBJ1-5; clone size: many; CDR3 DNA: TGTGCCAGCAGCTTGGACAGGGCACTAAATCAGCCCCAGCATTTT; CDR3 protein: CASSLDRALNQPQHF
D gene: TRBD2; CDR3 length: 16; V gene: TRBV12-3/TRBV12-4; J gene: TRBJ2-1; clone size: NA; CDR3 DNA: TGTGCCAGCAGTCCTTCGACTAGCGGGGACTTAAATGAGCAGTTCTTC; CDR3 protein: CASSPSTSGDLNEQFF
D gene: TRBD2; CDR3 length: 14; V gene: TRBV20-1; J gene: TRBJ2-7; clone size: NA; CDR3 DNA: TGCAGTGCTGCCCCGGGACTAGACTCCTACGAGCAGTACTTC; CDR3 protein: CSAAPGLDSYEQYF
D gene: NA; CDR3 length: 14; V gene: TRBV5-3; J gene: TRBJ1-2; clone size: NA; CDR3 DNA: TGTGCCAGCACCCCCGTCCCAGAACGCTATCGCTACACCTTC; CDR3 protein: CASTPVPERYRYTF
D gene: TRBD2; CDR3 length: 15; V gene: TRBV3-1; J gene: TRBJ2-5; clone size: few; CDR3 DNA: TGTGCCAGCACCCTACTAGCGGGTTATCAAGAGACCCAGTACTTC; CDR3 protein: CASTLLAGYQETQYF
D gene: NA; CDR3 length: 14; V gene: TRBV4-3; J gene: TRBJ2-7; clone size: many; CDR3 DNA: TGCGCCAGCAGCCAAGACTTGGGGGATTACGAGCAGTACTTC; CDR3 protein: CASSQDLGDYEQYF
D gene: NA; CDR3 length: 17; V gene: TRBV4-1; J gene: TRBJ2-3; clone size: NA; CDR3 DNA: TGCGCCAGCAGCCATCCCCCGACTAGACCGGGGACAGATACGCAGTATTTT; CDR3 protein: CASSHPPTRPGTDTQYF
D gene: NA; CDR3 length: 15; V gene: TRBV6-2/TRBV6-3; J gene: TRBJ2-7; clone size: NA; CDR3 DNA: TGTGCCAGCAGTTCAGATACTAGCCAAACCTACGGGCAGTACTTC; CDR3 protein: CASSSDTSQTYGQYF
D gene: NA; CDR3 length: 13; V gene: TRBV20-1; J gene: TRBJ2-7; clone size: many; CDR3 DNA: TGCAGTGTCCGGGACCTGAATGAGGACGAGCAGTACTTC; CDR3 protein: CSVRDLNEDEQYF
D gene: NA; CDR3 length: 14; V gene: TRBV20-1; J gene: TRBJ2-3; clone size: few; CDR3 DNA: TGCAGTGCTAGAGTGTGGGAAGTTGCAGATACGCAGTATTTT; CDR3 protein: CSARVWEVADTQYF
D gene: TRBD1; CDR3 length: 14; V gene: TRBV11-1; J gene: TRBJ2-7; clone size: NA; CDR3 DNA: TGTGCCAGCAGCCCGGGACAGGGGGCAATCGAGCAGTACTTC; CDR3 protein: CASSPGQGAIEQYF
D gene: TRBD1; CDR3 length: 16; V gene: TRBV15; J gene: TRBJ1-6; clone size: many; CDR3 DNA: TGTGCCACCAGTTCGGACAGGAGACCGGGCAATTCGCCCCTCCACTTT; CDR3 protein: CATSSDRRPGNSPLHF
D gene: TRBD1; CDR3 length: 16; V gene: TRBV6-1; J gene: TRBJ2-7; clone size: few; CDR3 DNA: TGTGCCAGCAGTGTCGTCTTAGGGACAGGGGAGTACGAGCAGTACTTC; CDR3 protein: CASSVVLGTGEYEQYF
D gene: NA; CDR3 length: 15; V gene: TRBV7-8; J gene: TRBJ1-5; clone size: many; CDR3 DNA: TGTGCCAGCAGCTTAATGGGGGTACACAATCAGCCCCAGCATTTT; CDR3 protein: CASSLMGVHNQPQHF
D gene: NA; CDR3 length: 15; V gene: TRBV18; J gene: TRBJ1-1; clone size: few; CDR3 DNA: TGTGCCAGCTCACCACCGACAGATATGAACACTGAAGCTTTCTTT; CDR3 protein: CASSPPTDMNTEAFF
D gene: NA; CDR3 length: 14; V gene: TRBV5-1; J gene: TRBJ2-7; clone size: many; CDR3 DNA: TGCGCCAGCAGCTCTGGGGTTGTGACCTACGAGCAGTACTTC; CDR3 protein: CASSSGVVTYEQYF
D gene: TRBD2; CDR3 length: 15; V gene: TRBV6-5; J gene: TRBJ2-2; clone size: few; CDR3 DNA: TGTGCCAGCAGAGCGGGGGTTACGAACACCGGGGAGCTGTTTTTT; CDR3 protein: CASRAGVTNTGELFF
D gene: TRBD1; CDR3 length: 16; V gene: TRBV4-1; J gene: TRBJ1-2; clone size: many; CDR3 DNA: TGCGCCAGCGCTCAAGGGGAACAGGGGGTTGGCTATGGCTACACCTTC; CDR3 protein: CASAQGEQGVGYGYTF
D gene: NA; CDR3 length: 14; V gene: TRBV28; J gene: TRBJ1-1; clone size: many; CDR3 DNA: TGTGCCAGCAGTTTTTTGGGATTGGGCACTGAAGCTTTCTTT; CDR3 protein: CASSFLGLGTEAFF
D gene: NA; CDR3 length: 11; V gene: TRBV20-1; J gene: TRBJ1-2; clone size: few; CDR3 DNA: TGCAGAGGAGGAGGGCCCTGTGGCTACACCTTC; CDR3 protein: CRGGGPCGYTF
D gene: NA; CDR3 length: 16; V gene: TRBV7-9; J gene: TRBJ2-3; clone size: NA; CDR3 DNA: TGTGCCAGCAGCCCACGGTTAGGGGAAGGAGCAGATACGCAGTATTTT; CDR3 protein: CASSPRLGEGADTQYF
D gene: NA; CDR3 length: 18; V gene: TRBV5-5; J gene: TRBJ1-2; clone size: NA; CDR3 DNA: TGTGCCAGCAGCTTTCCCGGGTCTGGAGGAGACACTAACTATGGCTACACCTTC; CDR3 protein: CASSFPGSGGDTNYGYTF
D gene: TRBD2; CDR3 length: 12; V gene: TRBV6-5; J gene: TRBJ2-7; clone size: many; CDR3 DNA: TGTGCCAGCAGCGGGGGGTACCACGAGCAGTACTTC; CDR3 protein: CASSGGYHEQYF
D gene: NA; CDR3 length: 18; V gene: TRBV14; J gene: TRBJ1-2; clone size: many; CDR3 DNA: TGTGCCAGCAGCCACCCTCGTGGAGAGGCCGAAGCTAACTATGGCTACACCTTC; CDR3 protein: CASSHPRGEAEANYGYTF
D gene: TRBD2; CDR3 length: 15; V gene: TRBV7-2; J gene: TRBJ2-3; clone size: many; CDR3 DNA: TGTGCCAGCAGTTTCCTAGCGGCCCGCACAGATACGCAGTATTTT; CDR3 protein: CASSFLAARTDTQYF
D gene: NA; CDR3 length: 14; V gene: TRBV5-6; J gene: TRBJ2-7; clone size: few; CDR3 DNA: TGTGCCAGCGGCTTGGTTGCGAGATCCTACGAGCAGTACTTC; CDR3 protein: CASGLVARSYEQYF
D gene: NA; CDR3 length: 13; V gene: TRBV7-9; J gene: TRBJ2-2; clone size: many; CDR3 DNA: TGTGCCAGCAGCGCCTCGAGAAACGGGGAGCTGTTTTTT; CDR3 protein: CASSASRNGELFF
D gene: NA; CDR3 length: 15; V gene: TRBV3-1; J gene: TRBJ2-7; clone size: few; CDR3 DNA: TGTGCCAGCAGCCAAGTATCAGGGGACCTCTACGAGCAGTACTTC; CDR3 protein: CASSQVSGDLYEQYF
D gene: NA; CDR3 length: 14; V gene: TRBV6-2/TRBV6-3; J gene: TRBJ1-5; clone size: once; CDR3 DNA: TGTGCCGGCAGTTACGTGGGGGGCAATCAGCCCCAGCATTTT; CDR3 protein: CAGSYVGGNQPQHF
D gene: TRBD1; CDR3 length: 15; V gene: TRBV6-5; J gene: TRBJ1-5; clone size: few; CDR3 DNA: TGTGCCAGCAGTAACGGGGACAGACGTAATCAGCCCCAGCATTTT; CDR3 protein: CASSNGDRRNQPQHF
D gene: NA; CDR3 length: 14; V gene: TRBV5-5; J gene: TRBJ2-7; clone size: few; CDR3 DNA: TGTGCCAGCAGCTCCCGGACACAGAACTACGAGCAGTACTTC; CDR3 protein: CASSSRTQNYEQYF
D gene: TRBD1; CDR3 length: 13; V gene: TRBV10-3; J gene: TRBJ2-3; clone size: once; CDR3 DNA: TGTGCCAACTGGGACAGGAGCACAGATACGCAGAATTTT; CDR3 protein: CANWDRSTDTQNF
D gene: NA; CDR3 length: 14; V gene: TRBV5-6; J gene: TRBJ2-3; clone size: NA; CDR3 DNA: TGTGCCAGCAGCTCTATCATTGCTCAGGATACGCAGTATTTT; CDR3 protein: CASSSIIAQDTQYF
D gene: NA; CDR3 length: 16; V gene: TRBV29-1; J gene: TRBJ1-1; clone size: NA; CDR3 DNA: TGCAGCGCTGATGGCTTACTGGGGGACCTGAACACTGAAGCTTTCTTC; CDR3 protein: CSADGLLGDLNTEAFF
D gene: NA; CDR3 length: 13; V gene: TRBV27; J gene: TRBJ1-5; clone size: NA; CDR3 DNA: TGTGCCAGCAGTCGACAGTTGGGGCAGCCCCAGCATTTT; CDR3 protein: CASSRQLGQPQHF
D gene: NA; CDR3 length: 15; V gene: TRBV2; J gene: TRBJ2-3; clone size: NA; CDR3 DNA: TGTGCCAGCAGTGACGAGGGTTTGTTCACAGATACGCAGTATTTT; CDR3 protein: CASSDEGLFTDTQYF
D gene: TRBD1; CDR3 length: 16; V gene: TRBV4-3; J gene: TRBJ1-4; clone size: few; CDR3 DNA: TGCGCCAGCAGCCAAGACGGACAGGTCCTTAATGAAAAACTGTTTTTT; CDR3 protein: CASSQDGQVLNEKLFF
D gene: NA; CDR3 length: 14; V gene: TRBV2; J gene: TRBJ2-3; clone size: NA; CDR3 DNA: TGTGCCAGCAGTGAAACGGCGGGCCCAGATACGCAGTATTTT; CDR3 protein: CASSETAGPDTQYF
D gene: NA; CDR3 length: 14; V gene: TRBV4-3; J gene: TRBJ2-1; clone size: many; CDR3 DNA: TGCGCCAGCAGCCCGGACAGCTCCTACAATGAGCAGTTCTTC; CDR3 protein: CASSPDSSYNEQFF
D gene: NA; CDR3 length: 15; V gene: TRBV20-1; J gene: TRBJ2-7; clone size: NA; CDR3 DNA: TGCAGTGCTTTGGACGGGACCGAAGCTGGCTACGAGCAGTACTTC; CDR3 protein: CSALDGTEAGYEQYF